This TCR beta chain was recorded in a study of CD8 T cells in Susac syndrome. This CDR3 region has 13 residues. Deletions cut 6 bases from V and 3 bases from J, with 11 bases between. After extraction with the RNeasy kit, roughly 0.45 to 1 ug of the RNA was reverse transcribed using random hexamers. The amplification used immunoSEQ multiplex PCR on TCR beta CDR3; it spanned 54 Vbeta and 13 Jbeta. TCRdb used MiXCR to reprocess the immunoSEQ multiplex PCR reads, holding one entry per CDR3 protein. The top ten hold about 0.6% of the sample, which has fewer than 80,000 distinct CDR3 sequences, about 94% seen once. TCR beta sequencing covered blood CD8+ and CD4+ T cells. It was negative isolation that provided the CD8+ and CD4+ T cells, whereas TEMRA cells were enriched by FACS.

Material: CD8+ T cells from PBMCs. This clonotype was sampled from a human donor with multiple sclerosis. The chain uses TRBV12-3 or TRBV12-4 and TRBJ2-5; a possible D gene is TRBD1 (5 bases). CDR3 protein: CASRIVGEETQYF. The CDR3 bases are TGTGCCAGCAGGATTGTAGGGGAAGAGACCCAGTACTTC.